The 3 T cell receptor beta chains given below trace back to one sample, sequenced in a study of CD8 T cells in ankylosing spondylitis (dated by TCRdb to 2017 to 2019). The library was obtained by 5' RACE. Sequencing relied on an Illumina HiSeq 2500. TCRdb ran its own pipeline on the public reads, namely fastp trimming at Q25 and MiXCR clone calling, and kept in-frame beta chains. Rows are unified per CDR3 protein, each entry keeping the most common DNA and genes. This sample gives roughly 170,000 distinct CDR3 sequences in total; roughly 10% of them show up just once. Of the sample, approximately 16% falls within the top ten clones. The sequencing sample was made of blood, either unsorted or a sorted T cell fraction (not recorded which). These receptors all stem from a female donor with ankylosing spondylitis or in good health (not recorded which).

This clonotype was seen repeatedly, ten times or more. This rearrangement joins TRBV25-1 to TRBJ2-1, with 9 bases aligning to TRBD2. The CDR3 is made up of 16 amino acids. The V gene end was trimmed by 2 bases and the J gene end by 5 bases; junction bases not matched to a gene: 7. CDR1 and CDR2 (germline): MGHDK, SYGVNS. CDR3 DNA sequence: TGTGCCAGCAGTGAAACCTTAGCGGGAGTAGACAATGAGCAGTTCTTC. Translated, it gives CASSETLAGVDNEQFF.

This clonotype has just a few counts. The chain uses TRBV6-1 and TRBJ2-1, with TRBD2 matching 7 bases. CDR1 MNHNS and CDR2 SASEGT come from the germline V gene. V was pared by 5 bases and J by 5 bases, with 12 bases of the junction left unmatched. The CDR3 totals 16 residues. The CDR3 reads CASSPQRGGGNNEQFF. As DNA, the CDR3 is TGTGCCAGCAGTCCTCAGCGGGGCGGGGGAAACAATGAGCAGTTCTTC.

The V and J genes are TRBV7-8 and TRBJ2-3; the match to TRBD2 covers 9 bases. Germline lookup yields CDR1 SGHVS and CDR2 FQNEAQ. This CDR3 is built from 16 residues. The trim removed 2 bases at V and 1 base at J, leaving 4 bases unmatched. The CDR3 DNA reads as TGTGCCAGCAGCTTACTCATAGCGGGGGGCACAGATACGCAGTATTTT. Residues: CASSLLIAGGTDTQYF. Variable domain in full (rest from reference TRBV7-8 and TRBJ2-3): GAGVSQSPRYKVAKRGQDVALRCDPISGHVSLFWYQQALGQGPEFLTYFQNEAQLDKSGLPSDRFFAERPEGSVSTLKIQRTQQEDSAVYLCASSLLIAGGTDTQYFGPGTRLTVL.